The clone carrying this T cell receptor beta chain was recorded a few times. The target antigen is unknown. Germline CDR1 and CDR2: LGHNA and YNFKEQ. Trimming removed 3 bases at V and 4 bases at J, with 13 bases between. The CDR3 has 15 amino acids. The data were taken from a study of beta chain features in type 1 diabetes. Study observations and caveats: All four CD4+ subsets of Type 1 diabetes patients contained TCRB CDR3s that were moderately but significantly shorter.

Expressed TCRB transcripts got sequenced, as all isolated RNA was reverse transcribed. TCRdb's table, derived via immunoSEQ multiplex PCR, lists solely in-frame clones and lacks some. The sample holds 45,000 to 60,000 clones, 35% to 55% seen once. Input material: stem cell memory CD4+ T cells from blood. The rearrangement uses TRBV4-2 and TRBJ2-1, with a tentative D call TRBD2 (6 bases). The source of this sequence is a man aged 25 to 45 with type 1 diabetes. CDR3 DNA: TGTGCCAGCAGCCACGATCCGGGACTTTACAATGAGCAGTTCTTC. Its translation: CASSHDPGLYNEQFF.